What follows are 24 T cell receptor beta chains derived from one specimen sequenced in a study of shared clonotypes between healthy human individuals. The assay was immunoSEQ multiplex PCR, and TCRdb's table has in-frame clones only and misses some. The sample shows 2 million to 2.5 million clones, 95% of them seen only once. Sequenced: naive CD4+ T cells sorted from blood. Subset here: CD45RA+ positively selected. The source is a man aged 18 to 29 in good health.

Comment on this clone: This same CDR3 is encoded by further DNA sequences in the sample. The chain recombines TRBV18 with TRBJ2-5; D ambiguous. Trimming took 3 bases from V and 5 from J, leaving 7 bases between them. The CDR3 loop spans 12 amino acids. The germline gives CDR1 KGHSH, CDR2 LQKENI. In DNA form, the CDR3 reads TGTGCCAGCTCACCGACCCGGGAGACCCAGTACTTC. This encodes CASSPTRETQYF.

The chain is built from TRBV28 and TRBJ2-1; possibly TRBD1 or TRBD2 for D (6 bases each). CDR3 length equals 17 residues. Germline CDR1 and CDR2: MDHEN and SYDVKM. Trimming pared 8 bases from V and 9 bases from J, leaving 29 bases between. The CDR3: CASCRDTPGLGDGEQFF. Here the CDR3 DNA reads TGTGCCAGCTGCAGGGACACTCCGGGACTGGGAGACGGTGAGCAGTTCTTC.

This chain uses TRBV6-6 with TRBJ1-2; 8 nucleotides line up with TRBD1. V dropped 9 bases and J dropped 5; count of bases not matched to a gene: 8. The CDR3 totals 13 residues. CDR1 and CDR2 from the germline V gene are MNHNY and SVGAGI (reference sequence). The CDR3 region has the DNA TGTGCCAGTCGGGACAGGCAGAAGTATGGCTACACCTTC. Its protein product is CASRDRQKYGYTF.

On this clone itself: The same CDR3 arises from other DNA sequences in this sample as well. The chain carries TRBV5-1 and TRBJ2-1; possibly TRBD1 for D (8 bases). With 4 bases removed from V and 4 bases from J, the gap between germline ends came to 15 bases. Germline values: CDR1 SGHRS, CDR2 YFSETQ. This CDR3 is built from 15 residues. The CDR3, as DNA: TGCGCCAGCAGCGCGACAGGGGAGGGTTACAATGAGCAGTTCTTC. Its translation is CASSATGEGYNEQFF. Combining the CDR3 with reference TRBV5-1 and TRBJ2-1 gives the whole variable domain KAGVTQTPRYLIKTRGQQVTLSCSPISGHRSVSWYQQTPGQGLQFLFEYFSETQRNKGNFPGRFSGRQFSNSRSEMNVSTLELGDSALYLCASSATGEGYNEQFFGPGTRLTVL.

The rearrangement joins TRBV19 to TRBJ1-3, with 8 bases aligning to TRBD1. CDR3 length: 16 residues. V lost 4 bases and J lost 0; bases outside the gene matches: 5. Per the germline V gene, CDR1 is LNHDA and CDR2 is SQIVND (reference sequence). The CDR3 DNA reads TGTGCCAGTAGTAGGGGACAGGACCCCTCTGGAAACACCATATATTTT. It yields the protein CASSRGQDPSGNTIYF.

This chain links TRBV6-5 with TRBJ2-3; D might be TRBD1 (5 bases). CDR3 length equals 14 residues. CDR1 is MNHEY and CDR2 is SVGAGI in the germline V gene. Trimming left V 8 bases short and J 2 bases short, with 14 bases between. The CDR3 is CASALGAVTDTQYF. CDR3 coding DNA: TGTGCCAGCGCTTTAGGGGCCGTCACAGATACGCAGTATTTT.

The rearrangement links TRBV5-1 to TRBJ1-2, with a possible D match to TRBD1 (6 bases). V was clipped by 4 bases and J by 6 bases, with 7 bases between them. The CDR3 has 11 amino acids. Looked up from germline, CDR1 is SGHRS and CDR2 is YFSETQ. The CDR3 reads CASSPGDGYTF. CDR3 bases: TGCGCCAGCAGCCCAGGGGATGGCTACACCTTC.

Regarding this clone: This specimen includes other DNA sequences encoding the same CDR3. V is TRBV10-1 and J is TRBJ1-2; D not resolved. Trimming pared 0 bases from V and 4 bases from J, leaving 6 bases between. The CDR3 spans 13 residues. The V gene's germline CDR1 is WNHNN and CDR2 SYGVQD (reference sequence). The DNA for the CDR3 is TGCGCCAGCAGTGAGTCAGGGAGCTATGGCTACACCTTC. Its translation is CASSESGSYGYTF.

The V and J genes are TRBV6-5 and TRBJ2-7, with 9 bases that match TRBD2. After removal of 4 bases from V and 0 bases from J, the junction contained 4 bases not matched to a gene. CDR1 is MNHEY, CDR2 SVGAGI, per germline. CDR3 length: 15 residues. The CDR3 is CASSSGLANSYEQYF. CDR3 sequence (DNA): TGTGCCAGCAGTTCAGGACTAGCGAACTCCTACGAGCAGTACTTC.

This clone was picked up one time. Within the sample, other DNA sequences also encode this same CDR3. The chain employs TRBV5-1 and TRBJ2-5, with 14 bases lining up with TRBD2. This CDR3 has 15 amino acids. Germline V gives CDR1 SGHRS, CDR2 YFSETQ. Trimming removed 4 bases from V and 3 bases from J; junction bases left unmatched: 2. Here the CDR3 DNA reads TGCGCCAGCAGCAGGGGACTAGCGGGGGAAGAGACCCAGTACTTC. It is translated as CASSRGLAGEETQYF.

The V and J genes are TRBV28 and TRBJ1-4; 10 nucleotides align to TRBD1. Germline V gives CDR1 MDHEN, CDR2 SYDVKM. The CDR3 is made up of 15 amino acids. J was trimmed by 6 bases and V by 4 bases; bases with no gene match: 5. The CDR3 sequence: CASSSTGGNDEKLFF. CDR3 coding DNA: TGTGCCAGCAGTTCGACAGGGGGCAACGATGAAAAACTGTTTTTT.

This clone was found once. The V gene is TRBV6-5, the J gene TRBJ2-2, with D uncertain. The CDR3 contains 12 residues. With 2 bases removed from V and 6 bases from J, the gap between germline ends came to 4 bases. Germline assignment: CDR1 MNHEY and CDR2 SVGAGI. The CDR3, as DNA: TGTGCCAGCAGTTACAAGGCCGGGGAGCTGTTTTTT. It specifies CASSYKAGELFF.

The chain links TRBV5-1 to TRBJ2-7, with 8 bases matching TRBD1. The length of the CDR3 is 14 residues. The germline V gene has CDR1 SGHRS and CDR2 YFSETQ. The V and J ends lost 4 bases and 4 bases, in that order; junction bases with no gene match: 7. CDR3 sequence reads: CASSTTGGVYEQYF. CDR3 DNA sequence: TGCGCCAGCAGCACTACAGGGGGAGTATACGAGCAGTACTTC. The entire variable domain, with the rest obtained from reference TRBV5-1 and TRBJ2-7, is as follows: KAGVTQTPRYLIKTRGQQVTLSCSPISGHRSVSWYQQTPGQGLQFLFEYFSETQRNKGNFPGRFSGRQFSNSRSEMNVSTLELGDSALYLCASSTTGGVYEQYFGPGTRLTVT.

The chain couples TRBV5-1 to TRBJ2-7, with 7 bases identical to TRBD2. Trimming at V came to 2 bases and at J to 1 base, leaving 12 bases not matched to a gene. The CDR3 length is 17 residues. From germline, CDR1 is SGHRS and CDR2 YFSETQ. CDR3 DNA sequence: TGCGCCAGCAGCTTACTTGCGGGAGCGTTGAGGTCCTACGAGCAGTACTTC. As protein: CASSLLAGALRSYEQYF.

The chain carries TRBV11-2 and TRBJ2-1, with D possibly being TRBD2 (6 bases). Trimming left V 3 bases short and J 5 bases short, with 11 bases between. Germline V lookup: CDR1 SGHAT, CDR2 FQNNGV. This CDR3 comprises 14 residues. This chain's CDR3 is CASSFLANHNEQFF. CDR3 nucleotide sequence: TGTGCCAGCAGCTTCCTAGCGAACCACAATGAGCAGTTCTTC.

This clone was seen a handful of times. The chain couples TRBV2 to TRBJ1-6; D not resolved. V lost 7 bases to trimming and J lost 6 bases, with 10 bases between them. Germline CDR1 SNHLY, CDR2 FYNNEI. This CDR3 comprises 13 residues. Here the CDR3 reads CASKDAVNSPLHF. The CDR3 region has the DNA TGTGCCAGCAAGGACGCGGTTAATTCACCCCTCCACTTT.

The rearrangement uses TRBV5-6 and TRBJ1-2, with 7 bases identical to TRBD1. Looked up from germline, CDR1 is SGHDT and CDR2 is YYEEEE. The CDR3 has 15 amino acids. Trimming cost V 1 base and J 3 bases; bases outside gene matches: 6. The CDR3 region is CASSLLDRPDYGYTF. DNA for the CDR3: TGTGCCAGCAGCTTGCTGGACAGGCCAGACTATGGCTACACCTTC.

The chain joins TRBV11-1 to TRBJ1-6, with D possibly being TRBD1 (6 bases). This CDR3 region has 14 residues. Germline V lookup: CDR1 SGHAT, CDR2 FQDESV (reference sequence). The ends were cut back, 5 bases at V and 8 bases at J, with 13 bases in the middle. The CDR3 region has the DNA TGTGCCAGCAGCCCAGGACAGCCTTATTCACCCCTCCACTTT. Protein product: CASSPGQPYSPLHF.

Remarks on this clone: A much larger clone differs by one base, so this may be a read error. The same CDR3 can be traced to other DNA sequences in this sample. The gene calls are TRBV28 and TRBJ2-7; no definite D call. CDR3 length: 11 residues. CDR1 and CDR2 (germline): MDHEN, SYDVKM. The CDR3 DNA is TGTGCCAGTAGTTCCTACTACGAGCAGTACTTC. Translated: CASSSYYEQYF.

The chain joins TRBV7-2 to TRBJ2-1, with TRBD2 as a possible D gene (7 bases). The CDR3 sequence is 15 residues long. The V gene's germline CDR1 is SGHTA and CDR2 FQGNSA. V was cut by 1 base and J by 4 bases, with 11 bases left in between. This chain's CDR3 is CASSLVGGGYNEQFF. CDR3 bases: TGTGCCAGCAGCTTAGTAGGGGGGGGTTACAATGAGCAGTTCTTC. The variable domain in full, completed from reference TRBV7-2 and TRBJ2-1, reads GAGVSQSPSNKVTEKGKDVELRCDPISGHTALYWYRQSLGQGLEFLIYFQGNSAPDKSGLPSDRFSAERTGGSVSTLTIQRTQQEDSAVYLCASSLVGGGYNEQFFGPGTRLTVL.

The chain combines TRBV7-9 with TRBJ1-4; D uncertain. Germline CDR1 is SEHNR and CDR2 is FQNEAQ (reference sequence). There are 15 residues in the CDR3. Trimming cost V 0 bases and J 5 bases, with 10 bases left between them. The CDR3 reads CASSLAGPSNEKLFF. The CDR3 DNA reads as TGTGCCAGCAGCTTAGCCGGGCCGTCGAATGAAAAACTGTTTTTT.

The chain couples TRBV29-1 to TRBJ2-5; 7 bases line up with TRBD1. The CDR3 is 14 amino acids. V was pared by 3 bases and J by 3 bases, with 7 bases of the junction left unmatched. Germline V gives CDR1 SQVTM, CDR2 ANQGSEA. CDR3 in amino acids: CSVDRSGGKETQYF. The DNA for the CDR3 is TGCAGCGTTGATCGGTCAGGGGGAAAAGAGACCCAGTACTTC.

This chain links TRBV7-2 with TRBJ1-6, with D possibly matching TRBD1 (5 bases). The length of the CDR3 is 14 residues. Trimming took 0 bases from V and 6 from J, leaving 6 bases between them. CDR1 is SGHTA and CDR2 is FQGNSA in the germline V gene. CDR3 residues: CASSLAGANSPLHF. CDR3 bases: TGTGCCAGCAGCTTAGCCGGGGCTAATTCACCCCTCCACTTT. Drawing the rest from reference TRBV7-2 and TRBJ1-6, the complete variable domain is GAGVSQSPSNKVTEKGKDVELRCDPISGHTALYWYRQSLGQGLEFLIYFQGNSAPDKSGLPSDRFSAERTGGSVSTLTIQRTQQEDSAVYLCASSLAGANSPLHFGNGTRLTVT.

CDR3: CASSLEISGANVLTF. As DNA, the CDR3 is TGTGCCAGCAGCTTAGAAATTTCTGGGGCCAACGTCCTGACTTTC. The chain has TRBV11-2 and TRBJ2-6; D remains unclear. V lost 0 bases, J lost 1 base, and 4 bases lay in between. This CDR3 has 15 residues. Germline V gene data show CDR1 as SGHAT and CDR2 as FQNNGV.